This T cell receptor beta chain was obtained from a study of cytomegalovirus exposure and HLA in healthy donors. Details on this clone: Its antigen is still unknown.

Study-level results: A highly shared variant cluster was judged a likely technical artifact. An analysis was carried out at a later point. It showed that HLA-associated TCR beta chains were more clonally expanded than equally common non-associated chains. What TCR beta sequences reportedly achieved was accurate prediction of HLA-A and HLA-B alleles in most subjects.

CDR1 MDHEN and CDR2 SYDVKM come from the germline V gene. This CDR3 contains 15 residues. V was pared by 5 bases and J by 2 bases, with 8 bases of the junction left unmatched. The PCR used 60 Vbeta and 13 Jbeta primers. Per the study methods: Around 80 million unique TCR beta chains, roughly 11 million of them shared, were counted by a later analysis. Clones were read by immunoSEQ multiplex PCR, and TCRdb kept only the in-frame ones, dropping some. The DNA was the basis for D and trimming; V, J and clone size are from that table. The table lists about 46,000 clones, with roughly 1% in the top ten. The receptor's source is a woman aged 40-49 years in good health and CMV-seronegative. V and J are TRBV28 and TRBJ1-1, with 7 positions matching TRBD1. Sequencing used PBMCs. Here the CDR3 reads CASSPLRDRNTEAFF. The CDR3 coding sequence is TGTGCCAGCAGTCCTCTCCGGGACAGAAACACTGAAGCTTTCTTT.